These T cell receptor beta chains were read from a single sample in a study of breast tumors, draining lymph nodes, adjacent tissues. A single record per CDR3 protein comes from TCRdb applying MiXCR to the multiplex PCR reads. The top ten clones hold 4% to 5.5% of a sample with 150,000 to 200,000 distinct CDR3 sequences, roughly a third of them seen once. The sample consisted of axillary lymph node tissue. The receptors were gathered from a female donor with breast cancer. Some clones in this sample may be carry-over from other donors' samples. Both conserved end residues are part of each CDR3. The order of the fields is D gene, J gene, clone size, V gene, CDR3 protein, CDR3 DNA. The D gene is left open where the match is weak. Size is omitted from some rows. Given values are once, few, many or a class for expanded clones.

>TRBD2|TRBJ2-7|many|TRBV9
CASSYSGSSEQYF
TGTGCCAGCAGCTATAGCGGGAGTTCCGAGCAGTACTTC
>NA|TRBJ2-7|many|TRBV25-1
CASNGDKFYEQYF
TGTGCCAGCAATGGGGACAAATTCTACGAGCAGTACTTC
>NA|TRBJ1-2|many|TRBV6-5
CASSYGISGRYGYTF
TGTGCCAGCAGTTACGGCATCTCGGGACGCTATGGCTACACCTTC
>NA|TRBJ2-2|many|TRBV27
CASSFRNTGELFF
TGTGCCAGCAGTTTCAGGAACACCGGGGAGCTGTTTTTT
>TRBD1|TRBJ2-1|NA|TRBV7-8
CASSLVTGWLSSCNEQFF
TGTGCCAGCAGCTTAGTGACAGGGTGGCTGAGCTCCTGCAATGAGCAGTTCTTC
>TRBD1|TRBJ1-4|many|TRBV7-9
CASGRGNEKLFF
TGTGCCAGCGGCAGGGGGAATGAAAAACTGTTTTTT
>NA|TRBJ2-1|many|TRBV7-8
CASSLVSGEQFF
TGTGCCAGCAGCTTAGTTTCTGGCGAGCAGTTCTTC
>NA|TRBJ2-7|NA|TRBV6-2/TRBV6-3
CASGQGSTYEQYF
TGTGCCAGCGGTCAGGGCTCGACCTACGAGCAGTACTTC
>NA|TRBJ1-2|many|TRBV5-6
CASSLGNGNYGYTF
TGTGCCAGCAGCTTGGGGAACGGCAACTATGGCTACACCTTC
>NA|TRBJ1-6|many|TRBV9
CASSVGLNSYNSPLHF
TGTGCCAGCAGCGTAGGTCTCAACTCCTATAATTCACCCCTCCACTTT
>TRBD1|TRBJ1-2|NA|TRBV6-6
CASSHSSSRRGQGKGYTF
TGTGCCAGCAGTCACTCGTCAAGTAGGCGTGGACAGGGAAAAGGCTACACCTTC
>TRBD2|TRBJ2-2|many|TRBV6-5
CASSPSSGRIGELFF
TGTGCCAGCAGTCCCTCTAGCGGGAGAATCGGGGAGCTGTTTTTT
>NA|TRBJ2-6|many|TRBV7-9
CASSFSAKAGANVLTF
TGTGCCAGCAGCTTTTCCGCCAAAGCTGGGGCCAACGTCCTGACTTTC
>NA|TRBJ2-7|many|TRBV6-5
CASSYTRGDEQYF
TGTGCCAGCAGTTACACCAGGGGGGACGAGCAGTACTTC
>TRBD1|TRBJ1-1|few|TRBV25-1
CASRPYRGGLMNTEAFF
TGTGCCAGCAGACCGTACAGGGGTGGCTTAATGAACACTGAAGCTTTCTTT
>NA|TRBJ2-3|many|TRBV7-9
CASSLEAGGTVEITDTQYF
TGTGCCAGCAGCTTAGAGGCCGGAGGGACAGTTGAAATCACAGATACGCAGTATTTT
>NA|TRBJ2-7|many|TRBV19
CASSPRDTDYEQYF
TGTGCCAGTAGTCCGCGGGACACCGACTACGAGCAGTACTTC
>TRBD1|TRBJ2-2|many|TRBV18
CASSLGQGHTGELFF
TGTGCCAGCTCACTAGGACAGGGACACACCGGGGAGCTGTTTTTT
>NA|TRBJ2-2|NA|TRBV10-3
CAIISPSSSENRGGTGELFF
TGTGCCATCATATCCCCCAGCAGCTCCGAAAACAGGGGGGGCACCGGGGAGCTGTTTTTT
>TRBD2|TRBJ2-1|NA|TRBV10-3
CAISGSAGTSYNEQFF
TGTGCCATCAGTGGCTCAGCGGGAACCTCCTACAATGAGCAGTTCTTC
>NA|TRBJ1-3|many|TRBV5-8
CASSLGQVLSGNTIYF
TGTGCCAGCAGCTTGGGGCAGGTGCTCTCTGGAAACACCATATATTTT
>TRBD1|TRBJ2-5|NA|TRBV7-2
CAGSLGGGETQYF
TGTGCCGGCAGCTTAGGGGGCGGGGAGACCCAGTACTTC
>NA|TRBJ2-3|many|TRBV10-3
CAIRVGSTDTQYF
TGTGCCATCAGGGTTGGCAGCACAGATACGCAGTATTTT
>NA|TRBJ2-1|few|TRBV6-5
CASSRAGDYNEQFF
TGTGCCAGCAGTAGGGCCGGGGACTACAATGAGCAGTTCTTC
>NA|TRBJ1-5|many|TRBV19
CASANFRLTNQPQHF
TGTGCCAGTGCCAACTTCAGGTTAACTAATCAGCCCCAGCATTTT
>NA|TRBJ1-4|NA|TRBV20-1
CSAGAWRSETLFF
TGCAGTGCTGGGGCCTGGCGGTCTGAAACACTGTTTTTT
>TRBD1|TRBJ2-5|medium-sized|TRBV24-1
CATSDLYGTGQETQYF
TGTGCCACCAGTGATTTGTATGGGACAGGACAAGAGACCCAGTACTTC
>TRBD2|TRBJ2-7|many|TRBV10-3
CAIKSRTSGSYEQYF
TGTGCCATCAAATCTAGGACTAGCGGGAGCTACGAGCAGTACTTC
>TRBD1|TRBJ1-2|many|TRBV20-1
CSARDTGQVGYGYTF
TGCAGTGCTAGAGATACAGGACAGGTCGGCTATGGCTACACCTTC
>NA|TRBJ2-1|NA|TRBV28
CASSGDLDAESSYNEQFF
TGTGCCAGCAGTGGGGATTTGGATGCGGAAAGCTCCTACAATGAGCAGTTCTTC
>TRBD1|TRBJ1-1|few|TRBV5-1
CASSSPLTGGGYTEAFF
TGCGCCAGCAGCTCACCCTTGACAGGGGGAGGGTACACTGAAGCTTTCTTT
>NA|TRBJ1-2|NA|TRBV28
CASSFSSRGGGYTF
TGTGCCAGCAGTTTTTCCAGTAGAGGGGGTGGCTACACCTTC
>NA|TRBJ1-6|many|TRBV4-1
CASRPGPLLTFSYNSPLHF
TGCGCCAGTAGGCCGGGACCCTTGCTCACCTTCTCCTATAATTCACCCCTCCACTTT
>NA|TRBJ1-5|NA|TRBV7-2
CASSHPGQPQHF
TGTGCCAGCAGCCACCCGGGCCAGCCCCAGCATTTT
>TRBD1|TRBJ2-2|many|TRBV5-1
CASSFAEGTGLTGELFF
TGCGCCAGCAGCTTCGCAGAGGGGACAGGGTTGACCGGGGAGCTGTTTTTT
>TRBD2|TRBJ2-4|NA|TRBV5-1
CASSLAGGGAKNIQYF
TGTGCCAGCAGCTTGGCCGGGGGGGGGGCCAAAAACATTCAGTACTTC
>TRBD1|TRBJ2-1|NA|TRBV5-5
CASEPGQGVNEQFF
TGTGCCAGCGAACCAGGACAGGGGGTAAATGAGCAGTTCTTC
>NA|TRBJ1-1|NA|TRBV12-3/TRBV12-4
CASSSLGAGLVVGTEAFF
TGTGCCAGCAGTTCTCTGGGGGCAGGGTTGGTCGTTGGGACTGAAGCTTTCTTT
>TRBD2|TRBJ2-4|NA|TRBV20-1
CSARDVGTSGSTNIQYF
TGCAGTGCAAGAGATGTGGGGACTAGCGGCTCCACAAACATTCAGTACTTC
>TRBD2|TRBJ2-7|many|TRBV12-3/TRBV12-4
CASRSGGSYEQYF
TGTGCCAGCAGGTCGGGGGGGTCCTACGAGCAGTACTTC
>NA|TRBJ1-5|NA|TRBV6-5
CASSYLWTSGAETQHF
TGTGCCAGCAGTTACCTCTGGACTAGCGGGGCAGAGACCCAGCATTTT
>TRBD2|TRBJ2-7|many|TRBV4-2
CASSQEGGLAGLQGEQYF
TGTGCCAGCAGCCAAGAAGGTGGGCTAGCGGGTCTCCAGGGCGAGCAGTACTTC
>NA|TRBJ2-1|few|TRBV27
CASRPYRGGAYNEQFF
TGTGCCAGCAGGCCTTATAGGGGGGGGGCTTACAATGAGCAGTTCTTC
>NA|TRBJ2-6|NA|TRBV12-3/TRBV12-4
CASSLAENTEAF
TGTGCCAGCAGTTTAGCGGAAAACACTGAAGCTTTC
>NA|TRBJ2-6|many|TRBV7-9
CASSTDTFSGANVLTF
TGTGCCAGCAGCACGGACACTTTCTCTGGGGCCAACGTCCTGACTTTC
>NA|TRBJ1-1|few|TRBV20-1
CSARDLSGSTEAFF
TGCAGTGCTAGAGATTTAAGCGGGTCCACTGAAGCTTTCTTT
>TRBD1|TRBJ1-5|NA|TRBV6-1
CASGEGDRGRVNQPQHF
TGTGCCAGCGGTGAAGGAGACAGGGGGCGCGTCAATCAGCCCCAGCATTTT
>NA|TRBJ1-5|few|TRBV6-2/TRBV6-3
CASSPRAGFYQPQHF
TGTGCCAGCAGTCCTAGGGCAGGGTTTTATCAGCCCCAGCATTTT
>NA|TRBJ1-2|few|TRBV5-4
CASSLVPYGCTF
TGTGCCAGCAGCTTGGTTCCGTATGGCTGCACCTTC
>NA|TRBJ2-3|many|TRBV7-3
CASSLEGDTQYF
TGCGCCAGCAGCTTGGAAGGGGATACGCAGTATTTT
>TRBD1|TRBJ2-5|few|TRBV5-1
CASSLGQGGTETQYF
TGCGCCAGCAGCTTAGGACAGGGGGGGACGGAGACCCAGTACTTC
>NA|TRBJ2-1|few|TRBV3-1
CASSLKNEQFF
TGTGCCAGCAGCCTGAAGAATGAGCAGTTCTTC
>NA|TRBJ1-4|NA|TRBV7-3
CASSRQLSSRDEKLFF
TGTGCCAGCAGCCGACAGTTAAGCTCTCGAGATGAAAAACTGTTTTTT
>TRBD1|TRBJ2-1|NA|TRBV18
CASSPNRGGEQFF
TGTGCCAGCTCACCAAACAGGGGTGGTGAGCAGTTCTTC